Given below is one T cell receptor beta chain in context. The CDR3 runs to 16 residues. Patients were ineligible given autoimmune disease history or systemic immunosuppression. The data derive from a study of OX40 agonist ivuxolimab in advanced cancers. Study at large: Partial responses were observed in three patients, of whom one had hepatocellular carcinoma and two had cutaneous melanoma.

The method was immunoSEQ multiplex PCR; TCRdb's version includes in-frame clones alone and lacks a portion of them. The sample includes tens of thousands of clones, roughly 88% of them seen just once. This sequence joins TRBV21-1 and TRBJ1-4. TRBV21-1 is a pseudogene locus. This receptor was taken from an adult with an advanced solid tumor such as melanoma, head and neck, liver or kidney cancer. The sequencing here drew on CD4+ or CD8+ T cells sorted from blood, taken in a trial of the OX40 agonist ivuxolimab. CDR3 region: CASSKKAPGSNEKLFF. DNA for the CDR3: TGTGCCAGCAGCAAAAAGGCCCCCGGGAGTAATGAAAAACTGTTTTTT.